This T cell receptor (beta chain) is from a study of blood T cells in healthy people across ages. Study context: Template-switching capture recovered about one barcoded beta molecule per two T cells. Broader study findings: Per-million-T-cell TCR beta diversity fell roughly linearly with age. Estimated diversity, derived from one million T cells, was regarded as an underestimate.

This clonotype has just one count. Its antigen remains unidentified. Trimming cost V 3 bases and J 5 bases, with 8 bases left between them. The germline gives CDR1 KGHSY, CDR2 FQNENV. The CDR3 extends over 13 amino acids. The sample, about 9.7 milliliters of peripheral blood, was drawn from each donor. A second PCR, run for about 6 to 12 cycles, used a sample-barcoded 5' primer plus a J-beta primer mix. One entry per CDR3 protein results from TCRdb running MiXCR on the 5' RACE reads. The sample records over 1,500,000 distinct CDR3 sequences, 35% to 50% being singletons. V gene TRBV16 combines with J gene TRBJ1-5, with a possible D match to TRBD1 (5 bases). The receptor's source is a human donor in good health. Material: blood. The CDR3 bases are TGTGCCAGCAGCCATGGAGGGGATCAGCCCCAGCATTTT. This encodes CASSHGGDQPQHF.